These 6 T cell receptor beta chains share one sample of origin, sequenced in a study of cytomegalovirus exposure and HLA in healthy donors. The primer mix had 60 Vbeta and 13 Jbeta primers. Repertoires were generated with immunoSEQ multiplex PCR, while TCRdb's copy carries only in-frame clones and drops some. The table records around 150,000 clones, 70% to 80% of them present only once. Sequenced: PBMCs. The origin of the receptors is a male donor in good health and CMV-seronegative.

V and J are TRBV5-6 and TRBJ1-2; TRBD1 is a possible D gene (5 bases). The CDR3 consists of 11 residues. V was cut by 8 bases and J by 8 bases, with 13 bases left in between. Germline CDR1 is SGHDT and CDR2 is YYEEEE. The CDR3 spells CASTQEGGYTF. DNA for the CDR3: TGTGCCAGTACACAGGAGGGGGGCTACACCTTC.

This rearrangement joins TRBV19 to TRBJ1-4; D remains ambiguous. The V end was cut by 4 bases, the J end by 7 bases, with 13 bases between. CDR3 size: 14 residues. The germline V gene has CDR1 LNHDA and CDR2 SQIVND (reference sequence). CDR3 sequence: CASSTTSRTEKLFF. The CDR3, as DNA: TGTGCCAGTAGTACGACAAGCCGAACTGAAAAACTGTTTTTT.

V gene TRBV7-8 combines with J gene TRBJ2-1, with D tentatively TRBD2 (5 bases). The CDR3 is 15 amino acids. Looked up from germline, CDR1 is SGHVS and CDR2 is FQNEAQ. The V and J ends lost 3 bases and 8 bases respectively, with 17 bases between them. The CDR3 here is CASSFFQASGDEQFF. As DNA, the CDR3 is TGTGCCAGCAGCTTCTTTCAGGCGTCCGGGGATGAGCAGTTCTTC.

The chain couples TRBV7-8 to TRBJ2-5, with 9 bases lining up with TRBD1. CDR1 and CDR2 from the germline V gene are SGHVS and FQNEAQ. The CDR3 runs to 19 residues. V lost 4 bases and J lost 3; bases outside the gene matches: 18. CDR3: CASSSSKNSGQGIKETQYF. CDR3 nucleotide sequence: TGTGCCAGCAGCTCCTCTAAGAACTCGGGACAGGGCATTAAAGAGACCCAGTACTTC.

Written as DNA, the CDR3 is TGCGCCAGCAGCTCACCGACAGGCTTGAACACTGAAGCTTTCTTT. Translated: CASSSPTGLNTEAFF. The rearrangement joins TRBV5-1 to TRBJ1-1; D might be TRBD1 (6 bases). Germline V gene data show CDR1 as SGHRS and CDR2 as YFSETQ. This CDR3 is 15 amino acids long. V lost 3 bases and J 0 bases, leaving 12 bases between the germline ends.

V usage is TRBV5-5 and J usage is TRBJ1-3; D remains unclear. Trimming took off 4 bases at V and 8 bases at J, with 22 bases between the two ends. Germline CDR1 is SGHKS and CDR2 is YYEKEE (reference sequence). This CDR3 spans 16 amino acids. The DNA for the CDR3 is TGTGCCAGCAGCCAAGAGTCAGGTGGGCGTCGGTACACCATATATTTT. It encodes CASSQESGGRRYTIYF.